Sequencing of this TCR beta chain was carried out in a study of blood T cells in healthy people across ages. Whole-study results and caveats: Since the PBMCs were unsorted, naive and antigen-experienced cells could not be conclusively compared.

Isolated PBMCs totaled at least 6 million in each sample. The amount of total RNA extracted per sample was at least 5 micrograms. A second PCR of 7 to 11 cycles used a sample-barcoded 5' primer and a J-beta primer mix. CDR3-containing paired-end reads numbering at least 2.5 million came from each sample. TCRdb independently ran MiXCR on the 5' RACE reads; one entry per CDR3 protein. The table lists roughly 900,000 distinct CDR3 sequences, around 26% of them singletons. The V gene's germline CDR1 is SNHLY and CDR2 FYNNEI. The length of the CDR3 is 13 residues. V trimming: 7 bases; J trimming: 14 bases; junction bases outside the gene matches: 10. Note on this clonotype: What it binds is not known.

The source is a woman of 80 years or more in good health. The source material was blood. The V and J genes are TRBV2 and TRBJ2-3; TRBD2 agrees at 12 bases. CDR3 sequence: CASTRLAGASRYF. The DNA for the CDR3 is TGTGCCAGCACCCGACTAGCGGGGGCTTCCCGGTATTTT.